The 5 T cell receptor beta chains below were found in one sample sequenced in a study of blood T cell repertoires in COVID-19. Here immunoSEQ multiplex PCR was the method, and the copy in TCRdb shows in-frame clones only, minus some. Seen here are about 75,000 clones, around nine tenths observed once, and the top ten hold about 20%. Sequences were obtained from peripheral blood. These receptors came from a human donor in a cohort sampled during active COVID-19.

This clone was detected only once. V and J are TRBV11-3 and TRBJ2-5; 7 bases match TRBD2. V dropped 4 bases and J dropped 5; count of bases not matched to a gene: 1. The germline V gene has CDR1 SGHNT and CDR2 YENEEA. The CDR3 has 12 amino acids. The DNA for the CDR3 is TGTGCCAGCAGCTCCGGGGGGGAGACCCAGTACTTC. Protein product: CASSSGGETQYF.

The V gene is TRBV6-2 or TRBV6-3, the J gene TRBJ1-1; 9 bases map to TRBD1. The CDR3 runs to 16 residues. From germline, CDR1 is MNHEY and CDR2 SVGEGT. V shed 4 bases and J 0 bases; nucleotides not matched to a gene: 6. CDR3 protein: CASSSPTGGMNTEAFF. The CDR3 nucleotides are TGTGCCAGCAGTTCCCCGACAGGGGGAATGAACACTGAAGCTTTCTTT.

CDR3 amino acids: CATSDSGGGGQYSNQPQHF. CDR3 bases: TGTGCCACCAGCGACTCCGGGGGGGGAGGCCAGTATAGCAATCAGCCCCAGCATTTT. The V call is TRBV24-1, the J call TRBJ1-5, with D perhaps TRBD1 (5 bases). CDR1 is KGHDR and CDR2 is SFDVKD in the germline V gene. This CDR3 contains 19 residues. V was cut by 7 bases and J by 0 bases, with 24 bases left in between.

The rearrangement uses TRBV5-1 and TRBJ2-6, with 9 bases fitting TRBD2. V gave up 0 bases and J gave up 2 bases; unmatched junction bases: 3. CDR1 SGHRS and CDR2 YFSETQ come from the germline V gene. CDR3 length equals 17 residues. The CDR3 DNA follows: TGCGCCAGCAGCTTGGGGACTAGCGCACCTGGGGCCAACGTCCTGACTTTC. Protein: CASSLGTSAPGANVLTF.

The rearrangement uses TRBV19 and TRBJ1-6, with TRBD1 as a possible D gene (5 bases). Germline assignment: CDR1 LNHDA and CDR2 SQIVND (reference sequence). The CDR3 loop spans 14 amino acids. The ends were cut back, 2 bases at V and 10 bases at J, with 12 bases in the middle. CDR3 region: CASSITQGGSPLHF. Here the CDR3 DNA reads TGTGCCAGTAGTATAACGCAGGGTGGATCACCCCTCCACTTT.